The rows below give T cell receptor beta chains drawn from one sample of a study of PD-1 blockade in classical Hodgkin lymphoma. Produced via immunoSEQ multiplex PCR; TCRdb's table is partial and in-frame only. The top ten clones hold over 12% of a sample with more than 50,000 clones, around 89% of them seen once. The sample in question was peripheral blood mononuclear cells (PBMCs), obtained at baseline. These receptors were obtained from a human donor with classical Hodgkin lymphoma. CDR3s include the opening cysteine and the closing phenylalanine or tryptophan. A D gene is named only where the DNA matches it firmly. Size is stated for part of the rows, as once, few or many counts, or as a class when the clone is expanded.

v_call	clone_size	d_call	j_call	cdr3_aa	cdr3_nt
TRBV5-1	few	NA	TRBJ1-2	CASSNNRARYTF	TGCGCCAGCAGCAACAACAGGGCTCGCTACACCTTC
TRBV10-2	NA	NA	TRBJ1-5	CARKKRWGAAQPQHF	TGCGCCAGAAAGAAAAGGTGGGGTGCGGCTCAGCCCCAGCATTTT
TRBV4-2	NA	NA	TRBJ1-3	CASSQEFGNTIYF	TGTGCCAGCAGCCAAGAGTTTGGTAACACCATATATTTT
TRBV30	NA	NA	TRBJ1-3	CAWSPSGSSGNTIYF	TGTGCCTGGAGTCCCTCCGGGAGCTCTGGAAACACCATATATTTT
TRBV7-6	NA	NA	TRBJ2-7	CASSPGDSAGYEQYF	TGTGCCAGCAGCCCCGGAGACAGCGCTGGCTACGAGCAGTACTTC
TRBV7-9	NA	NA	TRBJ1-6	CASSLALSSSYNSPLHF	TGTGCCAGCAGCTTAGCGCTTTCTTCCTCCTATAATTCACCCCTCCACTTT
TRBV6-6	NA	TRBD1	TRBJ1-4	CASSMGQGNEKLFF	TGTGCCAGCAGCATGGGACAGGGGAACGAAAAACTGTTTTTT
TRBV5-1	NA	TRBD2	TRBJ2-3	CASSVTSGGGTDTQYF	TGCGCCAGCAGCGTAACTAGCGGGGGTGGAACAGATACGCAGTATTTT
TRBV2	NA	NA	TRBJ2-5	CASSEAGRHPQETQYF	TGTGCCAGCAGTGAAGCCGGGCGACACCCCCAAGAGACCCAGTACTTC
TRBV5-1	NA	NA	TRBJ2-3	CASSLFPGGTDTQYF	TGCGCCAGCAGCTTGTTCCCAGGGGGCACAGATACGCAGTATTTT
TRBV19	NA	NA	TRBJ1-6	CASSREYSSPLHF	TGTGCCAGTAGCCGCGAGTACTCTTCACCCCTCCACTTT
TRBV7-9	NA	NA	TRBJ2-1	CASSPRASSYNEQFF	TGTGCCAGCAGCCCTCGGGCTAGCTCCTACAATGAGCAGTTCTTC
TRBV30	NA	NA	TRBJ2-6	CAWSVRASGTNVLTF	TGTGCCTGGAGTGTACGGGCCTCTGGGACCAACGTCCTGACTTTC
TRBV5-1	few	NA	TRBJ1-4	CASSLGLPRDEKLFF	TGCGCCAGCAGCTTAGGACTGCCCAGAGATGAAAAACTGTTTTTT
TRBV20-1	NA	NA	TRBJ2-5	CSAYQETQYF	TGCAGTGCGTATCAAGAGACCCAGTACTTC
TRBV5-1	NA	NA	TRBJ1-1	CASSFQAPGNTEAFF	TGCGCCAGCAGCTTCCAAGCTCCGGGGAACACTGAAGCTTTCTTT
TRBV2	NA	NA	TRBJ2-2	CASSASGRLSANTGELFF	TGTGCCAGCAGTGCCTCCGGGAGATTAAGCGCGAACACCGGGGAGCTGTTTTTT
TRBV20-1	NA	NA	TRBJ1-2	CSASRTDGYTF	TGCAGTGCTAGTAGGACAGATGGCTACACCTTC
TRBV5-5	NA	NA	TRBJ1-1	CASSLVQRGITEAFF	TGTGCCAGCAGCTTGGTCCAACGGGGGATCACTGAAGCTTTCTTT
TRBV30	NA	TRBD1	TRBJ1-1	CAWNRGWETEAFF	TGTGCCTGGAACAGGGGTTGGGAGACTGAAGCTTTCTTT
TRBV5-6	NA	NA	TRBJ1-2	CASTTAGRGYTF	TGTGCCAGCACCACGGCCGGGAGGGGCTACACCTTC
TRBV7-6	NA	NA	TRBJ2-1	CASSLEGNEQFF	TGTGCCAGCAGCTTAGAAGGGAATGAGCAGTTCTTC
TRBV29-1	medium-sized	NA	TRBJ1-2	CSVEDSTVYGYTF	TGCAGCGTTGAAGATTCGACAGTCTATGGCTACACCTTC
TRBV4-1	NA	NA	TRBJ1-2	CASSQEWPQGPSGYTF	TGCGCCAGCAGCCAAGAATGGCCGCAGGGTCCTTCTGGCTACACCTTC
TRBV30	NA	NA	TRBJ1-1	CAWSPGDTEAFF	TGTGCCTGGTCGCCGGGGGACACTGAAGCTTTCTTT
TRBV5-1	NA	TRBD1	TRBJ2-5	CASAPGQLTETQYF	TGCGCCAGCGCCCCGGGACAGCTTACAGAGACCCAGTACTTC
TRBV7-2	few	TRBD2	TRBJ2-1	CASSLGLAGVNEQFF	TGTGCCAGCAGCTTGGGACTAGCGGGGGTAAATGAGCAGTTCTTC
TRBV6-5	NA	NA	TRBJ2-7	CASSYGGHYEQYF	TGTGCCAGCAGTTACGGGGGTCACTACGAGCAGTACTTC
TRBV11-2	once	TRBD1	TRBJ2-6	CASSPSGDRGASGANVLTF	TGTGCCAGCAGCCCTAGCGGGGACAGGGGGGCCTCTGGGGCCAACGTCCTGACTTTC
TRBV9	NA	NA	TRBJ1-4	CASSGGQREKLFF	TGTGCCAGCAGTGGAGGGCAGAGGGAAAAACTGTTTTTT
TRBV2	NA	TRBD1	TRBJ2-7	CASSERWGDRGYF	TGTGCCAGCAGTGAAAGGTGGGGGGACAGGGGGTACTTC
TRBV5-4	NA	TRBD1	TRBJ2-5	CASRTGGIGQETQYF	TGTGCCAGTCGTACAGGGGGTATCGGACAAGAGACCCAGTACTTC
TRBV5-1	NA	NA	TRBJ2-7	CASRPRRTGRDYEQYF	TGCGCCAGCAGACCTAGACGGACAGGGAGGGACTACGAGCAGTACTTC
TRBV6-5	NA	NA	TRBJ1-2	CASSYGGVDYGYTF	TGTGCCAGCAGTTACGGGGGAGTCGACTATGGCTACACCTTC
TRBV5-1	NA	TRBD1	TRBJ2-7	CASSYNARTGRSYEQYF	TGCGCCAGCAGCTACAATGCTAGGACAGGAAGGTCCTACGAGCAGTACTTC
TRBV6-5	NA	NA	TRBJ1-2	CASSYSESYYGYTF	TGTGCCAGCAGTTACTCCGAAAGCTACTATGGCTACACCTTC
TRBV4-2	NA	NA	TRBJ1-5	CASSPRRVGQPQHF	TGTGCCAGCAGCCCCCGTAGGGTTGGACAGCCCCAGCATTTT
TRBV13	few	NA	TRBJ2-5	CASSFRGVETQYF	TGTGCCAGCAGCTTCAGAGGGGTGGAGACCCAGTACTTC
TRBV27	NA	NA	TRBJ2-7	CASSLTYGNYEQYF	TGTGCCAGCAGTTTAACGTACGGGAACTACGAGCAGTACTTC
TRBV6-5	NA	NA	TRBJ2-7	CASSQTGPAAYEQYF	TGTGCCAGCAGTCAGACCGGGCCCGCGGCCTACGAGCAGTACTTC
TRBV10-1	few	NA	TRBJ2-7	CASSEGTYEQYF	TGCGCCAGCAGTGAGGGGACCTACGAGCAGTACTTC
TRBV12-5	once	NA	TRBJ1-1	CASGFPPGTEAFF	TGTGCTAGTGGTTTTCCCCCGGGAACTGAAGCTTTCTTT
TRBV13	once	NA	TRBJ2-3	CASSRLGITDTQYF	TGTGCCAGCAGCCGGCTGGGCATCACAGATACGCAGTATTTT
TRBV30	NA	NA	TRBJ1-1	CAWSVYTGNTEAFF	TGTGCCTGGAGTGTCTATACGGGGAACACTGAAGCTTTCTTT
TRBV30	NA	TRBD1	TRBJ2-2	CAWSYRGTGELFF	TGTGCCTGGAGTTACAGGGGCACCGGGGAGCTGTTTTTT
TRBV25-1	NA	NA	TRBJ1-5	CASSGSWGSNQPQHF	TGTGCCAGCAGTGGGTCTTGGGGTAGCAATCAGCCCCAGCATTTT
TRBV18	NA	NA	TRBJ2-2	CASSPATAPTNTGELFF	TGTGCCAGCTCACCAGCAACAGCACCGACGAACACCGGGGAGCTGTTTTTT
TRBV9	NA	NA	TRBJ2-2	CASSVDPNTGELFF	TGTGCCAGCAGCGTAGACCCAAACACCGGGGAGCTGTTTTTT
TRBV5-6	few	NA	TRBJ2-5	CASSLARGETQYF	TGTGCCAGCAGCTTGGCGAGGGGAGAGACCCAGTACTTC
TRBV6-5	NA	TRBD1	TRBJ2-2	CASSITGTGVGELFF	TGTGCCAGCAGTATTACCGGGACAGGGGTCGGGGAGCTGTTTTTT
TRBV7-9	NA	NA	TRBJ2-2	CASSDESGELFF	TGTGCCAGCAGCGACGAATCCGGGGAGCTGTTTTTT
TRBV13	NA	TRBD1	TRBJ2-2	CASSPNRQGSFTGELFF	TGTGCCAGCAGCCCCAACCGACAGGGAAGTTTCACCGGGGAGCTGTTTTTT
TRBV30	NA	TRBD2	TRBJ2-7	CAWSGQGTSRTYEQYF	TGTGCCTGGAGTGGGCAAGGGACTAGTAGGACCTACGAGCAGTACTTC
TRBV18	NA	NA	TRBJ1-4	CASSPGLNEKLFF	TGTGCCAGCTCACCAGGGCTTAATGAAAAACTGTTTTTT